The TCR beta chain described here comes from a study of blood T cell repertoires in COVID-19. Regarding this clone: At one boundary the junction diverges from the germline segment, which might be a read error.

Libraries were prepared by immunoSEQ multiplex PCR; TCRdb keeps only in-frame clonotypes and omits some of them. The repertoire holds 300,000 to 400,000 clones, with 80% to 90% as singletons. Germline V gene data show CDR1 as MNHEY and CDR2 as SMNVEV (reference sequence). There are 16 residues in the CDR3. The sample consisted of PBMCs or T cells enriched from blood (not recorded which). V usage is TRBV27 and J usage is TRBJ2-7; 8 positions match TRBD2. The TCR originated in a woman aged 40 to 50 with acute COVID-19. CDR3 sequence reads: CASSLSRGTSAYEQYF. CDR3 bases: TGTGCCAGCAGTCTATCAAGAGGGACTAGTGCTTACGAGCAGTACTTC.